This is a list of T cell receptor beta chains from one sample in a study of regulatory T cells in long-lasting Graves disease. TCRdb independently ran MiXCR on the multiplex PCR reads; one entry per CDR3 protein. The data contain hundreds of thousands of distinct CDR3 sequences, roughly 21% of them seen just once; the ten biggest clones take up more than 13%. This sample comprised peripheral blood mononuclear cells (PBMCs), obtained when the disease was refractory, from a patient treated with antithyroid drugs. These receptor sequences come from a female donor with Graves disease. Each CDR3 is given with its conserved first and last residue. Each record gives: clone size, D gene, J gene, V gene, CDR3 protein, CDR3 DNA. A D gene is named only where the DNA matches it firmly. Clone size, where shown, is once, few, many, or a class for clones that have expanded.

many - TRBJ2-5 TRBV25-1 CASSDMAGMETQYF TGTGCCAGCAGTGATATGGCAGGCATGGAGACCCAGTACTTC
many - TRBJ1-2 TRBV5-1 CASSLGDTLGYTF TGCGCCAGCAGCTTGGGGGACACACTCGGCTACACCTTC
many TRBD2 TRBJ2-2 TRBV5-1 CASSSGTSSGELFF TGCGCCAGCAGCTCCGGGACTAGTTCCGGGGAGCTGTTTTTT
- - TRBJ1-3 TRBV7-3 CASSLNAGNTIYF TGTGCCAGCAGCTTAAACGCGGGAAACACCATATATTTT
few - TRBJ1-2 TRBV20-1 CSVLKGDTKFLNYGYTF TGCAGTGTCCTCAAAGGGGACACCAAGTTTTTAAACTATGGCTACACCTTC
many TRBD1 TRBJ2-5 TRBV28 CASSKGWGQQETQYF TGTGCCAGCAGTAAGGGCTGGGGACAGCAAGAGACCCAGTACTTC
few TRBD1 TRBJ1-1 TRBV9 CASSVVQGTMNTEAFF TGTGCCAGCAGCGTAGTACAGGGGACAATGAACACTGAAGCTTTCTTT
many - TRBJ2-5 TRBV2 CASNRNLQETQYF TGTGCCAGCAACCGAAATCTTCAAGAGACCCAGTACTTC
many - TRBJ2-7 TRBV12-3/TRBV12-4 CASSLDGGSYEQYF TGCGCCAGCAGCCTCGACGGGGGTTCCTACGAGCAGTACTTC
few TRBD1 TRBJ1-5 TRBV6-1 CASSESGGDQPQHF TGTGCCAGCAGTGAGTCAGGGGGTGATCAGCCCCAGCATTTT
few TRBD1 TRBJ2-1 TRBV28 CASSLSGTGDYEQFF TGTGCCAGCAGTTTATCCGGGACAGGGGATTATGAGCAGTTCTTC
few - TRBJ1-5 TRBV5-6 CASSLWGSQPQHF TGTGCCAGCAGCTTGTGGGGGAGTCAGCCCCAGCATTTT
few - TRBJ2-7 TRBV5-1 CASSPTGVLRGQYF TGCGCCAGCAGCCCTACTGGAGTCCTACGAGGGCAGTACTTC
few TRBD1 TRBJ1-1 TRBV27 CASNQGTGEAFF TGTGCCAGCAACCAGGGGACAGGTGAAGCTTTCTTT
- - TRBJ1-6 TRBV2 CASSPTPSSYNSPLHF TGTGCCAGCAGCCCAACTCCGAGCTCCTATAATTCACCCCTCCACTTT
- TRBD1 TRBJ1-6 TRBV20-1 CSARAGGYNSPLHF TGCAGTGCTAGAGCAGGGGGCTATAATTCACCCCTCCACTTT
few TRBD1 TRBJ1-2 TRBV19 CATSSGGWNYGYTF TGTGCCACCTCCTCAGGGGGTTGGAACTATGGCTACACCTTC
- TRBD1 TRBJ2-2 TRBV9 CASSVAGQSTGELFF TGTGCCAGCAGCGTAGCGGGACAGTCCACCGGGGAGCTGTTTTTT
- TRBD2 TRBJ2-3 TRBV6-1 CASSEGPSGRIDTQYF TGTGCCAGCAGTGAAGGCCCTAGCGGGAGGATCGATACGCAGTATTTT
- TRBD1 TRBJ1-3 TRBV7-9 CASSVRQGQRNTIYF TGTGCCAGCAGCGTCCGACAGGGGCAGAGAAACACCATATATTTT
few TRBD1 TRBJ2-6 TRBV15 CATRPKLGQGGSGANVLTF TGTGCCACCAGGCCTAAGCTGGGACAGGGGGGCTCTGGGGCCAACGTCCTGACTTTC
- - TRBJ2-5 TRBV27 CASSLNLAQETRYF TGTGCCAGCAGTTTAAATTTGGCCCAAGAGACCCGGTACTTC